This T cell receptor beta chain came from a study of OX40 agonist ivuxolimab in advanced cancers. Looking at the study overall: Clinicians treated patients with ivuxolimab, an agonistic anti-OX40 (CD134) antibody. Subjects had a mean age of around 60 years, with a range of about 23 to 79; more than 75% were male.

The CDR3 is made up of 16 amino acids. Looked up from germline, CDR1 is LNHDA and CDR2 is SQIVND (reference sequence). V was trimmed by 3 bases and J by 4 bases, leaving 17 bases between them. Samples were taken at baseline and on day 1 of cycles 4 and 7. The method was immunoSEQ multiplex PCR; TCRdb's version includes in-frame clones alone and lacks a portion of them. This table holds some 26,000 clones, roughly three quarters found once. The sequence came from an adult with an advanced solid tumor such as melanoma, head and neck, liver or kidney cancer. Specimen: CD4+ or CD8+ T cells sorted from blood, collected in a trial of the OX40 agonist ivuxolimab. V gene TRBV19 combines with J gene TRBJ2-3; perhaps TRBD2 as D (5 bases). The CDR3 region is CASSIFPGGRSDTQYF. The CDR3 DNA follows: TGTGCCAGTAGTATTTTCCCTGGCGGGCGTTCAGATACGCAGTATTTT.